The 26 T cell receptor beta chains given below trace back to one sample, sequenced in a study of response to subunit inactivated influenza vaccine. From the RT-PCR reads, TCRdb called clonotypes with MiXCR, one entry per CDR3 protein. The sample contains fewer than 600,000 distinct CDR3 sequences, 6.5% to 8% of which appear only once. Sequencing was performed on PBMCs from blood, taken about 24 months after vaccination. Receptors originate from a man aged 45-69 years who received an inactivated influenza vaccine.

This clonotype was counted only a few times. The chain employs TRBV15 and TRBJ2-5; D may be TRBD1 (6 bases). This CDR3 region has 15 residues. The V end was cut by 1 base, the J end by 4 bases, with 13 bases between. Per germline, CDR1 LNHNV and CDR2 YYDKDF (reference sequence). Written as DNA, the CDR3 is TGTGCCACCAGCAGAGGAACAGGGTACCCAGAGACCCAGTACTTC. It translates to CATSRGTGYPETQYF.

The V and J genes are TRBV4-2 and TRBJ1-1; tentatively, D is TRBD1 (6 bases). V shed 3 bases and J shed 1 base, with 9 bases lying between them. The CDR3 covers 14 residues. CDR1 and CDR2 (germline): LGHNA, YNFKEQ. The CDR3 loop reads CASSHGQKNTEAFF. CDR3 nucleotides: TGTGCCAGCAGCCATGGACAGAAGAACACTGAAGCTTTCTTT.

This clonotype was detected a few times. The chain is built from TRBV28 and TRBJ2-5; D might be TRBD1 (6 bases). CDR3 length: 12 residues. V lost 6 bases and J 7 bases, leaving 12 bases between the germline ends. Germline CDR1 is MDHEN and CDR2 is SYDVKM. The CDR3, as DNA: TGTGCCAGCAGACTGTTGACAGGGACCCAGTACTTC. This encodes CASRLLTGTQYF.

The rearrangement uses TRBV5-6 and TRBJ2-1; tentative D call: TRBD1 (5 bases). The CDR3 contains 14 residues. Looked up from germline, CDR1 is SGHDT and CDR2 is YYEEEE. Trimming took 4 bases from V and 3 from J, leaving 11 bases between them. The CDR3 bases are TGTGCCAGCAGCCTGGGGCTGTTCTACAATGAGCAGTTCTTC. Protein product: CASSLGLFYNEQFF.

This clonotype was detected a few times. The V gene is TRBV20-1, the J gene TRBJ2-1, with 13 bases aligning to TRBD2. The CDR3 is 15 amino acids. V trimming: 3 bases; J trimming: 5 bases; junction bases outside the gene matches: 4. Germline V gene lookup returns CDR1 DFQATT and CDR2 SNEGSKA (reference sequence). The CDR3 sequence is CSARGTSGIHNEQFF. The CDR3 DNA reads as TGCAGTGCTAGGGGGACTAGCGGGATACACAATGAGCAGTTCTTC.

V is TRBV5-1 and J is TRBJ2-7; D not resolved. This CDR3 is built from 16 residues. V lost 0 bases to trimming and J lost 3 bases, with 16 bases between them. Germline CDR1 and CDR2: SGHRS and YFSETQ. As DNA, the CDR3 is TGCGCCAGCAGCTTGGACAGTACGATAGGAGACTACGAGCAGTACTTC. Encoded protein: CASSLDSTIGDYEQYF.

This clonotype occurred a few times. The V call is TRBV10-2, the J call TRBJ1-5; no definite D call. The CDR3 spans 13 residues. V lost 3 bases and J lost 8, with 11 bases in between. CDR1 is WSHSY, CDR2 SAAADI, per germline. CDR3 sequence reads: CASSDSAAEPQHF. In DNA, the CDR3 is TGCGCCAGCAGTGATTCGGCCGCCGAGCCCCAGCATTTT.

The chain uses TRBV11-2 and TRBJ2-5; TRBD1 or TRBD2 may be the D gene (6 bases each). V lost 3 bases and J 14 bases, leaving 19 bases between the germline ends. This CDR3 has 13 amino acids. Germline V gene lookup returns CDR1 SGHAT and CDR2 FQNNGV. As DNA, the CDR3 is TGTGCCAGCAGCTTGAAGGGGGGTCCGGTGGGATACTTC. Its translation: CASSLKGGPVGYF. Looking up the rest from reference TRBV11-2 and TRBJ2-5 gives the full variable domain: EAGVAQSPRYKIIEKRQSVAFWCNPISGHATLYWYQQILGQGPKLLIQFQNNGVVDDSQLPKDRFSAERLKGVDSTLKIQPAKLEDSAVYLCASSLKGGPVGYFGPGTRLLVL.

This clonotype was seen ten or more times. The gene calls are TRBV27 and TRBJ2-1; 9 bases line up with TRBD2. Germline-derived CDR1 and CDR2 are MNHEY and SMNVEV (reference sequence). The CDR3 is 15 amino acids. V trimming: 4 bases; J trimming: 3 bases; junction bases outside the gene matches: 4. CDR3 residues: CASSSRGGVYNEQFF. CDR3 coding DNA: TGTGCCAGCAGTTCGCGGGGGGGCGTCTACAATGAGCAGTTCTTC.

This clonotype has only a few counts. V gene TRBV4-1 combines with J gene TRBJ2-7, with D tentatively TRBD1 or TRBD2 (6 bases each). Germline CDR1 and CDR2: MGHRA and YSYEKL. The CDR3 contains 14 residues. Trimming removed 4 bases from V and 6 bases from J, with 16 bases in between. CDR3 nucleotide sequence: TGCGCCAGCAGCCGAACGGGGGCGTTCAGCGAGCAGTACTTC. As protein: CASSRTGAFSEQYF.

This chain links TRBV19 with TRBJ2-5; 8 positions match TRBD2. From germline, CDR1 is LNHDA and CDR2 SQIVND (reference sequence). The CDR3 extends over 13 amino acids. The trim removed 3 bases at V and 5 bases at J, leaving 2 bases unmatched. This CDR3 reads CASSIGRGETQYF. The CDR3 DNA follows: TGTGCCAGTAGTATCGGGAGGGGCGAGACCCAGTACTTC.

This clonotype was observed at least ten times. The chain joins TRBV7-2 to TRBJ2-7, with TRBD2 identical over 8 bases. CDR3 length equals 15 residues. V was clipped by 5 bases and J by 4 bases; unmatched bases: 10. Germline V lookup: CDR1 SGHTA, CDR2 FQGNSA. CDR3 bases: TGTGCCAGCAGCACCTCCGGGACTAGTTTTTACGAGCAGTACTTC. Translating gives CASSTSGTSFYEQYF.

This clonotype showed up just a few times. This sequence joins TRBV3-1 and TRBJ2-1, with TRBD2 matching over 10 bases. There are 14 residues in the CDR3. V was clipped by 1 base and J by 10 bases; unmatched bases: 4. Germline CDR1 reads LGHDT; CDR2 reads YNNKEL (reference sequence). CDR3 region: CASSQGLAGVEQFF. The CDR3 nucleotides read TGTGCCAGCAGCCAAGGGCTAGCGGGGGTCGAGCAGTTCTTC.

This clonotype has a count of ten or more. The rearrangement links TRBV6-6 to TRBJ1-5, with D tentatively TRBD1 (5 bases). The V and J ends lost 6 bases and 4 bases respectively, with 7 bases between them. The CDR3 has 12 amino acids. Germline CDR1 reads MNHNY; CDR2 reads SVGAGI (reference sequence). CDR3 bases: TGTGCCAGCAGGTCAGGGAATCAGCCCCAGCATTTT. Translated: CASRSGNQPQHF.

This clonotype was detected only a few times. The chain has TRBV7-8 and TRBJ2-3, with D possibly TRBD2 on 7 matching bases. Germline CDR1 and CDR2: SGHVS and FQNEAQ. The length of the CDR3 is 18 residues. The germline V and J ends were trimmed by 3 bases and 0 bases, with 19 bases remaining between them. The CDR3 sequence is CASSFPQNRGASTDTQYF. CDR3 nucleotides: TGTGCCAGCAGCTTCCCTCAGAATCGGGGGGCGAGCACAGATACGCAGTATTTT.

The CDR3 DNA reads TGTGCCACCAGCAACCCAGCTCAGAGTTGGGCGGGCCCCCAGCATTTT. Residues: CATSNPAQSWAGPQHF. The chain is built from TRBV15 and TRBJ1-5, with no clear D. The CDR3 totals 16 residues. The V end lost 4 bases, the J end lost 10 bases, and 23 bases lay between the germline ends. Germline CDR1 is LNHNV and CDR2 is YYDKDF (reference sequence).

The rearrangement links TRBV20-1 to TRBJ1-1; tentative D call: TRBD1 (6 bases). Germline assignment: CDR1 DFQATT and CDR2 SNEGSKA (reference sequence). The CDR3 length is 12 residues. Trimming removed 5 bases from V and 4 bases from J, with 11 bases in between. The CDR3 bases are TGCAGTGCTTACAGGGCCGGCACTGAAGCTTTCTTT. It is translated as CSAYRAGTEAFF.

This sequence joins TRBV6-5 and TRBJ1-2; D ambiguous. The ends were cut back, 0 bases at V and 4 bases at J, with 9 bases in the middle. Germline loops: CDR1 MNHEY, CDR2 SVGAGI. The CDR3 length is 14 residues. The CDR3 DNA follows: TGTGCCAGCAGTTACTCGCTAGGATCCTATGGCTACACCTTC. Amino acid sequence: CASSYSLGSYGYTF.

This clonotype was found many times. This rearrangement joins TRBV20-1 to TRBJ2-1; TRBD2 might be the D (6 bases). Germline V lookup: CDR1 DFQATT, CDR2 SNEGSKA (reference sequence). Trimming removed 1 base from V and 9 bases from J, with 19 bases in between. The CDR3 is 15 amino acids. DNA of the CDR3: TGCAGTGCTAGAGGGGACTCCCTCCGGTTTGGTGAGCAGTTCTTC. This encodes CSARGDSLRFGEQFF.

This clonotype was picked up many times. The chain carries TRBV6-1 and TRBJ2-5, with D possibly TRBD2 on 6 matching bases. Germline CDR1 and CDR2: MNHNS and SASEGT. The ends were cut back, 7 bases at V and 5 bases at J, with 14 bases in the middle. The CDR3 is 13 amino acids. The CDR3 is CASTPGVSETQYF. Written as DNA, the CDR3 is TGTGCCAGCACCCCGGGAGTATCGGAGACCCAGTACTTC.

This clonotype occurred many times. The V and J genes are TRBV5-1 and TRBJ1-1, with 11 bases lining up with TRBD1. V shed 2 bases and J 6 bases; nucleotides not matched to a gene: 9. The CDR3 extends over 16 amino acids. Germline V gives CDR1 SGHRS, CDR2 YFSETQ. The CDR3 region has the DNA TGCGCCAGCAGCTTCGGAAGGACAGGGGGCGATTCTGAAGCTTTCTTT. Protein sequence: CASSFGRTGGDSEAFF.

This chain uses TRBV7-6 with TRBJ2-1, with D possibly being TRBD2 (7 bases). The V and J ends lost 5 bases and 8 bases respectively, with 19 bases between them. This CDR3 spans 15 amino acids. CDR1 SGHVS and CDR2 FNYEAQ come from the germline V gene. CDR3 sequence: CASSPEGGVLYEQFF. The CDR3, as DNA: TGTGCCAGCAGCCCCGAGGGGGGGGTGCTCTATGAGCAGTTCTTC.

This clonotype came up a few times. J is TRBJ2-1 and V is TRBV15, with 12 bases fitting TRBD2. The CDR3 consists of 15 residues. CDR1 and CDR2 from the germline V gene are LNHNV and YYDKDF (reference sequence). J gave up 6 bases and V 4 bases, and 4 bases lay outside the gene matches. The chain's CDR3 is CATSTTSGRFNEQFF. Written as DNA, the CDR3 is TGTGCCACCAGCACCACTAGCGGGAGGTTCAATGAGCAGTTCTTC.

CDR3 protein: CASEGPLYEQYF. In DNA, the CDR3 is TGTGCCAGCGAGGGGCCGCTCTACGAGCAGTACTTC. The gene calls are TRBV25-1 and TRBJ2-7; the D call may be TRBD1 or TRBD2 (5 bases each). V was trimmed by 8 bases and J by 3 bases, leaving 11 bases between them. Germline CDR1 and CDR2: MGHDK and SYGVNS. The CDR3 length is 12 residues.

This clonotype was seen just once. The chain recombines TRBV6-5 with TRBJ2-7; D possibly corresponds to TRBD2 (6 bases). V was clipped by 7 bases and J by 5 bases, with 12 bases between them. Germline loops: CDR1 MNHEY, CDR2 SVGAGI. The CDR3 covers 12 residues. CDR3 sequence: CASTRLVNEQYF. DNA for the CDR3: TGTGCCAGCACCCGACTAGTTAACGAGCAGTACTTC.

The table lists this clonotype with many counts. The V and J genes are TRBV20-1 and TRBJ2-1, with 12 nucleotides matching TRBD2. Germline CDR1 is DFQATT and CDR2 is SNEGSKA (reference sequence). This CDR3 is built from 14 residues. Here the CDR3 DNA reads TGCAGCCAAGAAGGACTAGCGGGATTTGATGAGCAGTTCTTC. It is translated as CSQEGLAGFDEQFF.